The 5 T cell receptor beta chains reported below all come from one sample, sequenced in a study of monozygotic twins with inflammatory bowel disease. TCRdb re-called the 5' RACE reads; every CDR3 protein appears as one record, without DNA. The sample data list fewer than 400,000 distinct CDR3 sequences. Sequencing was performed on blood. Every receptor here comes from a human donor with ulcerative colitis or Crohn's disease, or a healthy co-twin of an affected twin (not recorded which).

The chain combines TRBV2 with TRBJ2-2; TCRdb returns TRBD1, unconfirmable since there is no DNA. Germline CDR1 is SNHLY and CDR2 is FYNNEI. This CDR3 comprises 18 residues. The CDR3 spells CASSVSTRDGENTGELFF.

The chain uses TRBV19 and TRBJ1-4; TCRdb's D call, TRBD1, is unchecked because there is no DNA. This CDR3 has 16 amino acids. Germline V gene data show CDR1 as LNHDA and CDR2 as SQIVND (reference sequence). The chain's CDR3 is CASSERDRISNEKLFF.

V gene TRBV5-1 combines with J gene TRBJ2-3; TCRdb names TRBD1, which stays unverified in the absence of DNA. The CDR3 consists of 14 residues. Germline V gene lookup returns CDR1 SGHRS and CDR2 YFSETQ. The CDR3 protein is CASSLRGGRDTQYF.

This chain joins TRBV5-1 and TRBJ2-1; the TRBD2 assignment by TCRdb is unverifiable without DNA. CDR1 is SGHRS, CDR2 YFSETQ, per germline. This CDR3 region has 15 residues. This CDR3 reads CASSLTSADNNEQFF.

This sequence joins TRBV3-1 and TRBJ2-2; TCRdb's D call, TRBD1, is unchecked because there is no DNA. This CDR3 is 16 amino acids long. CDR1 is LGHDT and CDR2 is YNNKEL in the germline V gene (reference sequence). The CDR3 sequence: CASSQRRDRGQGELFF.